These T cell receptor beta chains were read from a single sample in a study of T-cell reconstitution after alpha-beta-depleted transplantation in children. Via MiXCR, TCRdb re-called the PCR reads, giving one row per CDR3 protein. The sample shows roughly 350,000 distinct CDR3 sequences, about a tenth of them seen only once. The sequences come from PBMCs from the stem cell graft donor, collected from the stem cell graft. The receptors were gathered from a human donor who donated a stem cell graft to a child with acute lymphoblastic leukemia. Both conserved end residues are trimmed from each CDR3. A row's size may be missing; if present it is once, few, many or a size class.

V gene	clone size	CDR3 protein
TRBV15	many	ATSKGDRGNEQY
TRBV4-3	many	ASSQDGGGNEQF
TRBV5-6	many	ASSLGRRVETYEQY
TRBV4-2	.	ASSRPPHGDRGPSISGNTIY
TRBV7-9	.	ASSMHRATDTQY
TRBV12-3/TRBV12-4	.	ASSFRDRNSPLH
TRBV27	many	ASSPSRIAGPIEQY
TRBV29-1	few	SATGQSSYEQY
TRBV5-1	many	ASSPGTGRGQPQH
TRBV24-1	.	ATSEGGRQDTQY
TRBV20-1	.	SARAEGLAGGGDTQY
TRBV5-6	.	ASSPVARSYNEQF